This TCR beta chain was sequenced for a study of T-cell reconstitution after alpha-beta-depleted transplantation in children (TCRdb year 2016). Notes on the research overall: The study quantitatively tracked T-cell immune reconstitution after TCRalphabeta/CD19-depleted allogeneic hematopoietic cell transplantation in children using TCR repertoire profiling.

The germline V gene supplies CDR1 MGHDK and CDR2 SYGVNS. V drops 2 bases and J drops 7 bases, leaving 8 bases in between. The CDR3 holds 12 amino acids from the cysteine to the phenylalanine. Only the CDR3 part of the read is kept: 36 bases, read in frame from the first base. This clonotype was detected a few times. Its antigen is currently not known. No base qualities exist here, and no much larger clone lies one base off it. Library generation was performed with PCR. TCRdb shows the sequencer as Illumina HiSeq 2500. TCR libraries were prepared with molecular barcoding, using unique molecular identifiers to normalize TCRbeta repertoire quantification. The raw public data were reprocessed by TCRdb itself: fastp quality trimming at Q25, MiXCR clonotype calling, in-frame beta chains only. Each CDR3 protein appears once, grouped with its most common genes and DNA. Counted in this sample were 300,000 to 400,000 distinct CDR3 sequences; roughly 14% of them appeared once. The biggest ten clones account for about 4.5% of the sample.

The sample consisted of PBMCs, taken from the stem cell graft. The chain is assembled from TRBV25-1 and TRBJ1-2; the D gene identity is not certain. This sequence originates from a human donor who donated a stem cell graft to a child with Fanconi anemia. The DNA sequence is TGTGCCAGCAGTGAACAGCGCTCTGGCTACACCTTC. It codes for CASSEQRSGYTF.